This is a list of T cell receptor beta chains from one sample in a study of shared clonotypes between healthy human individuals. Repertoires were generated with immunoSEQ multiplex PCR, while TCRdb's copy carries only in-frame clones and drops some. The data contain some 2.1 million clones, 95% of them seen just once; the ten biggest clones take up more than 0.1%. The sequenced material came from naive CD4+ T cells sorted from blood. The receptors here all came from a man aged 18 to 30 in good health. The CDR3 runs from the conserved cysteine through the conserved F or W. D genes are given only for firm matches. Rows may omit the clone size; those that give it use once, few, many or a size class.

v_gene	d_gene	abundance	j_gene	CDR3aa	CDR3nt
TRBV7-9	-	-	TRBJ2-7	CASSSRGWGNGEQYF	TGTGCCAGCAGCTCGCGAGGGTGGGGAAACGGCGAGCAGTACTTC
TRBV6-5	TRBD1	-	TRBJ2-1	CASRTGGRNEQFF	TGTGCCAGCAGGACAGGGGGTAGGAATGAGCAGTTCTTC
TRBV7-2	-	-	TRBJ2-5	CASSSGRFQETQYF	TGTGCCAGCAGCTCCGGCCGGTTCCAAGAGACCCAGTACTTC
TRBV7-9	TRBD2	-	TRBJ2-1	CASSLTGGTPYNEQFF	TGTGCCAGCAGCCTAACGGGAGGGACCCCCTACAATGAGCAGTTCTTC
TRBV25-1	-	once	TRBJ1-4	CASSEAGSVNEKLFF	TGTGCCAGCAGTGAAGCAGGGTCCGTTAATGAAAAACTGTTTTTT
TRBV5-4	-	-	TRBJ1-2	CASSLGGTINYGYTF	TGTGCCAGCAGCTTGGGGGGGACAATTAACTATGGCTACACCTTC
TRBV6-1	-	-	TRBJ2-4	CASSEEGTAGLGAKNIQYF	TGTGCCAGCAGTGAAGAGGGGACGGCGGGACTCGGAGCCAAAAACATTCAGTACTTC
TRBV2	-	once	TRBJ1-2	CASSEMRGNTHLFF	TGTGCCAGCAGTGAAATGAGGGGCAACACTCATCTTTTCTTC
TRBV19	-	-	TRBJ2-4	CASSIGQVIAKNIQYF	TGTGCCAGTAGTATAGGCCAGGTCATAGCCAAAAACATTCAGTACTTC
TRBV2	-	-	TRBJ1-5	CASSEGLEGPQHF	TGTGCCAGCAGTGAGGGTCTAGAGGGGCCCCAGCATTTT
TRBV10-3	-	-	TRBJ2-3	CAISEGSTDTQYF	TGTGCCATCAGTGAGGGGAGCACAGATACGCAGTATTTT
TRBV7-7	TRBD2	-	TRBJ2-5	CASSSGLAGAGETQYF	TGTGCTAGCAGCTCGGGACTAGCGGGAGCAGGCGAGACCCAGTACTTC
TRBV25-1	-	-	TRBJ1-2	CASTPAGVGGYTF	TGTGCCAGCACCCCGGCGGGAGTCGGGGGCTACACCTTC
TRBV4-1	-	-	TRBJ2-3	CASSQDSQGKADTQYF	TGCGCCAGCAGCCAAGATTCTCAAGGGAAGGCAGATACGCAGTATTTT
TRBV5-1	-	once	TRBJ2-3	CASSSGDSSSTDTQYF	TGCGCCAGCAGCTCAGGAGACAGCTCTAGCACAGATACGCAGTATTTT
TRBV9	TRBD1	-	TRBJ1-3	CASSARQGEGAGNTIYF	TGTGCCAGCAGCGCTCGACAGGGGGAGGGTGCTGGAAACACCATATATTTT
TRBV11-2	TRBD2	-	TRBJ2-1	CASSLRGGHYEQFF	TGTGCCAGCAGCTTACGGGGGGGGCACTATGAGCAGTTCTTC
TRBV30	-	-	TRBJ1-1	CAWTSGMNTEAFF	TGTGCCTGGACTTCAGGGATGAACACTGAAGCTTTCTTT
TRBV21-1	-	-	TRBJ1-5	CATALYRNGSQHF	TGTGCCACCGCGTTGTACCGTAATGGGTCCCAGCATTTT
TRBV30	TRBD2	-	TRBJ2-3	CAWRLTSGGPTQYF	TGTGCCTGGAGGCTGACTAGCGGGGGGCCGACGCAGTATTTT
TRBV27	-	-	TRBJ1-2	CASSLSFRVGANYGYTF	TGTGCCAGCAGTTTATCGTTTAGGGTAGGAGCTAACTATGGCTACACCTTC
TRBV18	TRBD1	-	TRBJ1-1	CASSQTDRGSTEALF	TGTGCCAGCTCACAAACGGACAGGGGGTCCACTGAAGCTCTCTTT
TRBV9	-	-	TRBJ1-2	CASSPSGALNYGYTF	TGTGCCAGCAGCCCGTCCGGGGCGCTTAACTATGGCTACACCTTC
TRBV11-2	-	-	TRBJ1-2	CASRPLKTQDYGYTF	TGTGCCAGCAGACCCCTCAAAACACAGGACTATGGCTACACCTTC
TRBV5-4	TRBD2	-	TRBJ2-5	CASSSGTSGETQYF	TGTGCCAGCAGCTCCGGGACTAGTGGGGAGACCCAGTACTTC
TRBV6-5	TRBD1	-	TRBJ1-1	CASSYSDRANTEAFF	TGTGCCAGCAGTTACTCTGACAGGGCCAACACTGAAGCTTTCTTT
TRBV28	-	-	TRBJ2-1	CASKGLQLNNEQFF	TGTGCCAGCAAGGGGCTCCAACTTAACAATGAGCAGTTCTTC
TRBV9	-	-	TRBJ1-2	CASSVVPGSYGYTF	TGTGCCAGCAGCGTAGTTCCGGGCTCCTATGGCTACACCTTC
TRBV7-2	-	-	TRBJ1-6	CASSLGTRVLSPLHF	TGTGCCAGCAGCTTAGGCACCCGGGTATTGTCACCCCTCCACTTT
TRBV11-3	-	-	TRBJ2-1	CASSLDYDEQFF	TGTGCCAGCAGCCTAGATTACGATGAGCAGTTCTTC
TRBV6-1	TRBD1	-	TRBJ1-4	CASSERQGDYKLFF	TGTGCCAGCAGTGAACGACAGGGGGATTACAAACTGTTTTTT
TRBV9	-	once	TRBJ2-3	CASSVRGLAKADTQYF	TGTGCCAGCAGCGTCCGAGGGCTAGCAAAGGCAGATACGCAGTATTTT
TRBV18	-	-	TRBJ2-1	CASSPTGLGNEQFF	TGTGCCAGCTCTCCGACGGGTCTAGGCAATGAGCAGTTCTTC
TRBV5-1	TRBD2	-	TRBJ2-7	CASSLAIAGEWNEQYF	TGCGCCAGCAGCTTGGCGATAGCGGGAGAATGGAACGAGCAGTACTTC
TRBV6-1	-	-	TRBJ1-6	CASSDFFPPLHF	TGTGCCAGCAGTGATTTTTTCCCACCCCTCCACTTT
TRBV19	TRBD1	once	TRBJ2-7	CASSTGGQGTYEQYF	TGTGCCAGTAGTACAGGGGGACAGGGGACCTACGAGCAGTACTTC
TRBV7-8	-	-	TRBJ2-5	CASSLGAVQETQYF	TGTGCCAGCAGCTTGGGCGCGGTTCAAGAGACCCAGTACTTC
TRBV19	-	-	TRBJ2-7	CASSKHLASYEQYF	TGTGCCAGTAGTAAACACCTAGCTTCCTACGAGCAGTACTTC
TRBV19	TRBD2	once	TRBJ2-7	CASSIGGRGTYEQYF	TGTGCCAGTAGTATAGGCGGGAGGGGAACCTACGAGCAGTACTTC
TRBV27	-	-	TRBJ2-2	CASSFYTGELFF	TGTGCCAGCAGTTTCTACACCGGGGAGCTGTTTTTT
TRBV19	TRBD1	-	TRBJ1-1	CASSTSTGGLEAFF	TGTGCCAGTAGTACCTCGACAGGGGGGCTTGAAGCTTTCTTT
TRBV14	-	-	TRBJ2-7	CASSQSEWGEQYF	TGTGCCAGCAGCCAGTCCGAGTGGGGTGAGCAGTACTTC
TRBV7-2	-	-	TRBJ1-1	CASSLDRWNTEAFF	TGTGCCAGCAGCCTAGACAGGTGGAACACTGAAGCTTTCTTT
TRBV4-1	TRBD1	-	TRBJ2-2	CASSPRQGGNTGELFF	TGCGCCAGCAGCCCTAGACAGGGCGGGAACACCGGGGAGCTGTTTTTT
TRBV5-4	TRBD1	-	TRBJ2-7	CASSPIEGAVNEQYF	TGTGCCAGCAGTCCCATTGAGGGGGCGGTCAACGAGCAGTACTTC
TRBV9	TRBD1	-	TRBJ1-3	CASSEGTGGNRGNTIYF	TGTGCCAGCAGCGAGGGGACAGGGGGCAATCGTGGAAACACCATATATTTT
TRBV7-9	-	-	TRBJ2-5	CASSRDIEETQYF	TGTGCCAGCAGCCGAGACATAGAAGAGACCCAGTACTTC
TRBV6-1	-	-	TRBJ1-3	CASSGGPGNTIYF	TGTGCCAGCAGTGGGGGACCTGGAAACACCATATATTTT
TRBV6-5	-	-	TRBJ2-7	CASKLGQLSYEQYF	TGTGCCAGCAAATTAGGACAGCTCTCCTACGAGCAGTACTTC
TRBV4-1	-	-	TRBJ2-1	CASSQVALSGNEQFF	TGCGCCAGCAGCCAAGTAGCCTTAAGCGGAAATGAGCAGTTCTTC
TRBV30	-	-	TRBJ2-1	CAWSGNEQFF	TGTGCCTGGAGCGGGAATGAGCAGTTCTTC
TRBV11-2	-	-	TRBJ1-3	CASSFRGVGAGNTIYF	TGTGCCAGCAGCTTTAGAGGGGTAGGGGCTGGAAACACCATATATTTT
TRBV5-1	TRBD2	-	TRBJ2-2	CASRISSGTGELFF	TGCGCCAGCAGGATCTCTAGCGGGACCGGGGAGCTGTTTTTT
TRBV19	-	-	TRBJ2-4	CASSIPRIDKNIQYF	TGTGCCAGTAGTATCCCCCGGATTGACAAAAACATTCAGTACTTC
TRBV6-1	TRBD1	-	TRBJ2-7	CASSVIPGQARNEQYF	TGTGCCAGCAGTGTGATACCGGGACAGGCGAGAAACGAGCAGTACTTC